This TCR beta chain stems from a study of CD8 T cells in Susac syndrome. Concerning this clonotype: Its antigen is unidentified.

This CDR3 has 16 residues. V lost 0 bases, J lost 1 base, and 7 bases lay in between. Germline values: CDR1 MNHEY, CDR2 SVGAGI. FACS enriched CD8+ TEMRA cells, while bulk CD8+ and CD4+ were negatively isolated. Study findings and constraints: The CD4+ T cell repertoires of Susac syndrome were found to show no clonal expansion.

Reverse transcription used about 0.45 to 1 ug RNA and random hexamers. TCR beta CDR3 was amplified by immunoSEQ covering 54 Vbeta and 13 Jbeta. TCRdb ran MiXCR on the immunoSEQ multiplex PCR reads and lists one entry per CDR3 protein. The sample lists 170,000 or so distinct CDR3 sequences; under 95% were seen once. This clonotype originated in a human donor with Susac syndrome. This rearrangement joins TRBV6-5 to TRBJ2-6; D is unclear. The sequencing sample was made of CD4+ T cells from PBMCs. The CDR3 sequence: CASSYSGRSGANVLTF. CDR3 sequence (DNA): TGTGCCAGCAGTTACTCCGGGCGATCTGGGGCCAACGTCCTGACTTTC.